Listed here are 16 T cell receptor beta chains from one sample, sequenced in a study of metastatic and nonmetastatic thyroid tumors. No treatment of any kind had been given to any patient before thyroid surgery. TCRdb re-processed the PCR reads through MiXCR. The sample consists of 25,000 to 40,000 clones, 7.4% of them appearing once. Sequencing used blood. These receptors all stem from a female donor with papillary thyroid cancer or a benign thyroid nodule (not recorded which). Some clones in this sample may be carry-over from other donors' samples.

This clone was recorded at least ten times. The chain employs TRBV28 and TRBJ2-7; D might be TRBD2 (7 bases). In germline, CDR1 is MDHEN, CDR2 SYDVKM. V was shortened by 6 bases and J by 6 bases, with 21 bases between the two germline ends. CDR3 length: 15 amino acids. CDR3 region: CASSKGGGGSAEQYF. The CDR3 bases are TGTGCCAGCAGCAAGGGGGGGGGGGGCTCGGCCGAGCAGTACTTC.

The table lists this clone with many counts. This chain uses TRBV30 with TRBJ1-2; 8 bases line up with TRBD1. V was clipped by 2 bases and J by 7 bases; unmatched bases: 9. The CDR3 has 14 amino acids. From germline, CDR1 is GTSNPN and CDR2 SVGIG (reference sequence). The CDR3 sequence: CAWSPGTGLSGYTF. In DNA, the CDR3 is TGTGCCTGGAGTCCCGGGACAGGTCTTAGTGGCTACACCTTC.

This clone was found many times. The V call is TRBV11-1, the J call TRBJ2-2, with TRBD1 identical over 8 bases. The CDR3 consists of 18 residues. Germline V gives CDR1 SGHAT, CDR2 FQDESV (reference sequence). Trimming at V came to 4 bases and at J to 6 bases, leaving 16 bases not matched to a gene. In nucleotides, the CDR3 is TGTGCCAGCAGCTACCCCCGTGCCGCGGACAGGGCCCCCGGGGAGCTGTTTTTT. It yields the protein CASSYPRAADRAPGELFF.

At least ten counts were recorded for this clone. The chain is built from TRBV6-5 and TRBJ2-1; 9 bases align to TRBD2. The length of the CDR3 is 16 residues. Germline CDR1 is MNHEY and CDR2 is SVGAGI. Trimming cost V 4 bases and J 4 bases; bases outside gene matches: 8. The CDR3, as DNA: TGTGCCAGCAGTTCCCCCGGGACTAGCATATACAATGAGCAGTTCTTC. This encodes CASSSPGTSIYNEQFF.

This clone appeared many times. The chain joins TRBV10-3 to TRBJ2-1; 7 positions agree with TRBD2. CDR3 length: 12 amino acids. Germline V lookup: CDR1 ENHRY, CDR2 SYGVKD. With V trimmed by 6 bases and J by 9 bases, 5 bases remained unmatched. This chain's CDR3 is CAISEGRAEQFF. The CDR3 DNA follows: TGTGCCATCAGCGAAGGGAGGGCTGAGCAGTTCTTC.

At least ten counts were recorded for this clone. The rearrangement links TRBV6-1 to TRBJ2-7, with TRBD1 matching 7 bases. This CDR3 spans 17 amino acids. Losses at the gene ends were 0 bases for V and 5 bases for J; bases not matched to a gene: 13. Looked up from germline, CDR1 is MNHNS and CDR2 is SASEGT. CDR3 nucleotide sequence: TGTGCCAGCAGTGAAGCTCGCCTTGGACAGGTTCCTCACGAGCAGTACTTC. Amino acids: CASSEARLGQVPHEQYF.

This clone is medium-sized. The chain combines TRBV30 with TRBJ1-2; the match to TRBD1 covers 7 bases. V gave up 4 bases and J gave up 0 bases; unmatched junction bases: 5. Germline V gene lookup returns CDR1 GTSNPN and CDR2 SVGIG (reference sequence). The CDR3 extends over 14 amino acids. The CDR3 is CAWTRQGTNYGYTF. The CDR3 nucleotides read TGTGCCTGGACACGACAGGGTACTAACTATGGCTACACCTTC.

This clone has more than one count but fewer than ten. The chain links TRBV14 to TRBJ2-5; D is possibly TRBD2 (6 bases). Germline V CDR1 and CDR2: SGHDN, FVKESK. The germline V and J ends were trimmed by 1 base and 3 bases, with 6 bases remaining between them. This CDR3 region has 13 residues. CDR3 sequence reads: CASSQGLEETQYF. The DNA for the CDR3 is TGTGCCAGCAGCCAAGGACTAGAAGAGACCCAGTACTTC.

This clone occurred many times. The junction does not match germline at one end; this may be a read error. This chain joins TRBV29-1 and TRBJ1-2; 10 positions agree with TRBD1. The CDR3 consists of 12 residues. Germline V gene sequence: CDR1 SQVTM, CDR2 ANQGSEA. The DNA for the CDR3 is TGCAGCGTAGAAGACAGGGGGCTTGGCTACACCTTC. Protein: CSVEDRGLGYTF.

The table lists this clone with many counts. The CDR3 DNA reads as TGCAGTGCTAGGGGGGCTAGCGCGAGCACAGATACGCAGTATTTT. Amino acid sequence: CSARGASASTDTQYF. The V gene is TRBV20-1, the J gene TRBJ2-3, with D tentatively TRBD1 or TRBD2 (6 bases each). The CDR3 has 15 amino acids. Germline V CDR1 and CDR2: DFQATT, SNEGSKA (reference sequence). Trimming removed 3 bases at V and 0 bases at J, with 13 bases between.

This clone was seen at least ten times. CDR3 in DNA: TGTGCCAGCAGCCCCCGGTCGTGGGACAGGAGGTCCTACGAGCAGTACTTC. Protein product: CASSPRSWDRRSYEQYF. The chain carries TRBV7-9 and TRBJ2-7, with TRBD1 matching over 8 bases. CDR3 length equals 17 residues. The V gene end was trimmed by 5 bases and the J gene end by 1 base; junction bases not matched to a gene: 13. Germline V lookup: CDR1 SEHNR, CDR2 FQNEAQ (reference sequence).

Ten or more counts support this clone. The rearrangement links TRBV10-3 to TRBJ2-6; D gene ambiguous. This CDR3 comprises 15 residues. V was clipped by 6 bases and J by 0 bases, with 9 bases between them. Germline V lookup: CDR1 ENHRY, CDR2 SYGVKD. The CDR3 region has the DNA TGTGCCATCAGCGAGACGGACTCTGGGGCCAACGTCCTGACTTTC. The encoded protein is CAISETDSGANVLTF.

At least ten counts were recorded for this clone. V gene TRBV9 combines with J gene TRBJ2-2; D is ambiguous. The length of the CDR3 is 13 residues. The V end was cut by 0 bases, the J end by 8 bases, with 8 bases between. Germline V gene lookup returns CDR1 SGDLS and CDR2 YYNGEE. CDR3 sequence (DNA): TGTGCCAGCAGCGTAGACCTGACTGGGGAGCTGTTTTTT. Its translation: CASSVDLTGELFF. The full variable domain, rest sourced from reference TRBV9 and TRBJ2-2, is DSGVTQTPKHLITATGQRVTLRCSPRSGDLSVYWYQQSLDQGLQFLIQYYNGEERAKGNILERFSAQQFPDLHSELNLSSLELGDSALYFCASSVDLTGELFFGEGSRLTVL.

This clone was observed at least ten times. The chain employs TRBV7-9 and TRBJ1-1, with unresolved D. Trimming took off 1 base at V and 0 bases at J, with 6 bases between the two ends. CDR3 length equals 14 residues. CDR1 SEHNR and CDR2 FQNEAQ come from the germline V gene (reference sequence). CDR3 bases: TGTGCCAGCAGCTTAGGACCGATGAACACTGAAGCTTTCTTT. Residues: CASSLGPMNTEAFF. Full variable domain (missing parts from reference TRBV7-9 and TRBJ1-1): DTGVSQNPRHKITKRGQNVTFRCDPISEHNRLYWYRQTLGQGPEFLTYFQNEAQLEKSRLLSDRFSAERPKGSFSTLEIQRTEQGDSAMYLCASSLGPMNTEAFFGQGTRLTVV.

This clone was seen at least ten times. Written as DNA, the CDR3 is TGCAGTGCTAGAGAGGCGGATCGGAATTCACCCCTCCACTTT. It encodes CSAREADRNSPLHF. V usage is TRBV20-1 and J usage is TRBJ1-6; D uncertain. CDR1 is DFQATT and CDR2 is SNEGSKA in the germline V gene (reference sequence). The CDR3 sequence is 14 residues long. The V end lost 0 bases, the J end lost 7 bases, and 10 bases lay between the germline ends.

This clone was found many times. V gene TRBV11-2 combines with J gene TRBJ2-3; TRBD2 is a possible D gene (6 bases). V shed 1 base and J shed 3 bases, with 14 bases lying between them. CDR3 length equals 16 residues. Per the germline V gene, CDR1 is SGHAT and CDR2 is FQNNGV. The CDR3, as DNA: TGTGCCAGCAGCTTAGGAACGGGAGCAAGGACAGATACGCAGTATTTT. Translation: CASSLGTGARTDTQYF.